This paragraph covers one TCR beta chain sequence. Its antigen is not identified. Genomic DNA per cell subset filled all wells of several immunoSEQ plates. Assay used: immunoSEQ multiplex PCR; TCRdb lists only in-frame clones, some missing. Counted here are 560,000 or so clones, roughly 96% occurring once; the ten biggest clones make up roughly 0.12%. This sample is part of a study of shared clonotypes between healthy human individuals. Selected positively for CCR7 and CD45RO-negative, naive CD8 cells excluded terminally differentiated effector memory CD45RA+ cells. Germline V gene data show CDR1 as MGHRA and CDR2 as YSYEKL. Germline trimming cut 4 bases from V and 7 bases from J; bases unmatched to any gene: 9. CDR3 size: 15 residues. General study results and limits: A limitation of the genetic and exposure-history diversity represented arose from few donors.

The sample was naive CD8+ T cells sorted from blood. This clonotype was sampled from a woman in her 30s in good health. V is TRBV4-1 and J is TRBJ2-1; TRBD2 matches at 8 bases. CDR3 nucleotides: TGCGCCAGCAGCCTCCGGACTAGCATAGTTAATGAGCAGTTCTTC. Translation gives CASSLRTSIVNEQFF.